The T cell receptor beta chain under discussion was sequenced for a study of blood T cell repertoires in COVID-19. Study context: Whether acute or convalescent, the COVID-19 samples came from the United States, Italy and Spain. Nucleic acid was either cDNA or gDNA, and it came from T cells, B-cell-depleted T cells, or PBMCs.

Germline-derived CDR1 and CDR2 are MNHEY and SVGAGI. The CDR3 totals 13 residues. Germline trimming cut 6 bases from V and 6 bases from J; bases unmatched to any gene: 6. Sequencing used immunoSEQ multiplex PCR; TCRdb keeps in-frame clones, though not all of them. In the table there are approximately 240,000 clones, about 79% of which are singletons. The chain recombines TRBV6-5 with TRBJ1-1; 8 positions agree with TRBD1. Sequenced: peripheral blood. The TCR comes from a woman aged 40 to 49 who had recovered from COVID-19. The CDR3 region is CASSQDRDAEAFF. The CDR3 DNA is TGTGCCAGCAGCCAGGACAGGGATGCTGAAGCTTTCTTT.